The subject of this entry is one T cell receptor beta chain. Its cognate antigen is unknown. This sample stems from a study of graft-versus-host responses after intestinal transplantation. At the level of the study: Recipients were given multivisceral, liver-intestinal, or isolated intestinal transplants. The recipients all started with anti-thymocyte globulin induction and then took tacrolimus and steroids for 2 to 3 years. Study outcomes and limitations: There were GvH clones found in recipient marrow, and some of them appeared first in ileum or blood.

Method: immunoSEQ multiplex PCR; TCRdb's copy keeps in-frame clones and lacks some. The repertoire consists of around 89,000 clones, with under 95% occurring once and the leading ten covering approximately 0.4%. This TCR derives from a human donor who was the organ donor for an intestinal transplant. Sample: unstimulated CD8+ T cells sorted from spleen or lymph node cells, taken before transplant.

CDR3 coding DNA: TGCAGCGCTGGAGGGACAGGGGCCTACAATGAGCAGTTCTTC. As protein: CSAGGTGAYNEQFF. The chain carries TRBV29-1 and TRBJ2-1; TRBD1 aligns across 10 bases. The CDR3 is made up of 14 amino acids. Germline V gene data show CDR1 as SQVTM and CDR2 as ANQGSEA. Losses at the gene ends were 7 bases for V and 2 bases for J; bases not matched to a gene: 5.